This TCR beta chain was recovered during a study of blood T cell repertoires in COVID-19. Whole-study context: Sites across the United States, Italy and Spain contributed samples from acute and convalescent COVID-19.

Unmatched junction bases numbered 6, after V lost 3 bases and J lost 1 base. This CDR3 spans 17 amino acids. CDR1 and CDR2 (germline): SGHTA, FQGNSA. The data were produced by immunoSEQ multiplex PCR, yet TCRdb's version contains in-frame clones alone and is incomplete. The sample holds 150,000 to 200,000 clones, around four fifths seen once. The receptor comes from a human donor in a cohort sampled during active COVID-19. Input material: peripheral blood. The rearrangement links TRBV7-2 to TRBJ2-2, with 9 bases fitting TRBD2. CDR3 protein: CASSFYRLAENTGELFF. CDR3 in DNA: TGTGCCAGCAGCTTTTATAGACTAGCGGAGAACACCGGGGAGCTGTTTTTT.